This TCR beta chain was documented in a study of blood T cell repertoires in COVID-19. Across the whole study: The samples span acute and convalescent COVID-19 from the United States, Italy and Spain. Sources were T cells, B-cell-depleted T cells, or PBMCs; the material itself was cDNA or gDNA.

Authors' data handling: Counts of nucleated cells, estimated from reference gene primer amplification, were obtained. Sequenced by immunoSEQ multiplex PCR; TCRdb stores in-frame clones only, minus some. From that table come the V and J calls and clone size; the DNA was used to work out D and trimming. Among 95,000 to 150,000 clones, under 90% were seen once, and the ten largest hold approximately 5%. The length of the CDR3 is 16 residues. The V segment lost 0 bases and the J segment 4 bases; nucleotides outside the gene matches: 5. Germline V lookup: CDR1 SGHRS, CDR2 YFSETQ. This sequence joins TRBV5-1 and TRBJ1-1, with 11 bases aligning to TRBD1. The sequencing sample was made of peripheral blood. The TCR sequence derives from a woman aged 70-85 years with acute or convalescent COVID-19. This CDR3 is CASSLALGQGGTEAFF. Written as DNA, the CDR3 is TGCGCCAGCAGCTTGGCCCTGGGACAGGGGGGCACTGAAGCTTTCTTT.